One sample yielded the 25 T cell receptor beta chains listed below, sequenced in a study of blood T cell repertoires in COVID-19. Assay used: immunoSEQ multiplex PCR; TCRdb lists only in-frame clones, some missing. The table records around 94,000 clones, 86% of them present only once. Sequences were obtained from peripheral blood. These receptors originate from a man of 80 years or more with acute or convalescent COVID-19.

The V and J genes are TRBV27 and TRBJ2-1; perhaps TRBD2 as D (6 bases). Germline lookup yields CDR1 MNHEY and CDR2 SMNVEV (reference sequence). The V gene lost 3 bases and the J gene lost 8 bases, with 11 bases spanning the gap. This CDR3 is 13 amino acids long. The CDR3 region is CASSFNGRDEQFF. The CDR3 DNA reads TGTGCCAGCAGTTTTAACGGGAGAGATGAGCAGTTCTTC.

The chain links TRBV7-2 to TRBJ1-2, with D unresolved. CDR3 length: 14 amino acids. The ends were cut back, 2 bases at V and 8 bases at J, with 15 bases in the middle. Germline CDR1 reads SGHTA; CDR2 reads FQGNSA. The CDR3: CASSLSRGERGYTF. DNA for the CDR3: TGTGCCAGCAGCTTAAGCCGGGGTGAAAGAGGCTACACCTTC.

The rearrangement uses TRBV28 and TRBJ2-1; D ambiguous. CDR3 length: 16 residues. The germline gives CDR1 MDHEN, CDR2 SYDVKM. V dropped 3 bases and J dropped 0 bases, with 12 bases sitting between them. In DNA form, the CDR3 reads TGTGCCAGCAGTTTTACCCTAGGAGCCTCCTACAATGAGCAGTTCTTC. Protein sequence: CASSFTLGASYNEQFF.

The chain carries TRBV7-2 and TRBJ2-1, with 10 bases identical to TRBD2. Trimming took 0 bases from V and 4 from J; bases not matched to a gene: 6. CDR3 length: 17 residues. Germline V gene lookup returns CDR1 SGHTA and CDR2 FQGNSA. In DNA, the CDR3 is TGTGCCAGCAGCTTAGCGGCTCTAGCGGGAGCATACAATGAGCAGTTCTTC. This sequence encodes CASSLAALAGAYNEQFF.

This chain joins TRBV6-5 and TRBJ2-7, with TRBD2 as a possible D gene (6 bases). CDR1 and CDR2 from the germline V gene are MNHEY and SVGAGI. V lost 6 bases, J lost 1 base, and 16 bases lay in between. The CDR3 consists of 15 residues. CDR3 in amino acids: CASSLSGTYSYEQYF. The CDR3 DNA reads as TGTGCCAGCAGCCTTAGCGGCACCTATTCCTACGAGCAGTACTTC.

CDR3 region: CASSQVGSFSGTTYNEQFF. CDR3 bases: TGTGCCAGCAGCCAAGTTGGCTCTTTCAGCGGGACTACCTACAATGAGCAGTTCTTC. This chain connects TRBV14 to TRBJ2-1; 7 positions agree with TRBD2. V dropped 1 base and J dropped 2; count of bases not matched to a gene: 14. The CDR3 runs 19 residues. CDR1 is SGHDN and CDR2 is FVKESK in the germline V gene.

V gene TRBV18 combines with J gene TRBJ2-1; 12 bases line up with TRBD2. Trimming took 1 base from V and 10 from J; bases not matched to a gene: 5. CDR1 KGHSH and CDR2 LQKENI come from the germline V gene. This CDR3 comprises 15 residues. The CDR3, as DNA: TGTGCCAGCTCACCACAGACTAGCGGGAGTTGGGAGCAGTTCTTC. Residues: CASSPQTSGSWEQFF.

The rearrangement links TRBV7-2 to TRBJ1-6, with D unclear. V was shortened by 6 bases and J by 0 bases, with 9 bases between the two germline ends. Germline V gene data show CDR1 as SGHTA and CDR2 as FQGNSA. This CDR3 is 15 amino acids long. CDR3 DNA sequence: TGTGCCAGCAGTCCAGGAAGCTCCTATAATTCACCCCTCCACTTT. As protein: CASSPGSSYNSPLHF.

A note on this clone: The sample holds other DNA sequences that translate to the same CDR3. The genes are TRBV12-3 or TRBV12-4 and TRBJ2-1, with 8 bases fitting TRBD2. The V segment lost 4 bases and the J segment 7 bases; nucleotides outside the gene matches: 0. This CDR3 is 12 amino acids long. The CDR3 here is CASSSGGNEQFF. CDR3 nucleotide sequence: TGTGCCAGCAGTTCGGGGGGGAATGAGCAGTTCTTC.

This CDR3 reads CASSYRGQTTGELFF. As DNA, the CDR3 is TGTGCCAGCAGTTACAGGGGACAGACCACCGGGGAGCTGTTTTTT. This chain uses TRBV6-6 with TRBJ2-2; 7 bases fit TRBD1. There are 15 residues in the CDR3. Germline V CDR1 and CDR2: MNHNY, SVGAGI (reference sequence). V lost 2 bases and J lost 4; bases outside the gene matches: 4.

A single count supports this clone. V gene TRBV7-2 combines with J gene TRBJ2-1; 9 bases align to TRBD2. The CDR3 totals 16 residues. V lost 1 base to trimming and J lost 7 bases; unmatched junction nucleotides: 8. Per germline, CDR1 SGHTA and CDR2 FQGNSA. This CDR3 reads CASSLGFSGSRNEQFF. The CDR3 region has the DNA TGTGCCAGCAGCTTAGGGTTTAGCGGGAGCAGAAATGAGCAGTTCTTC.

This chain connects TRBV7-3 to TRBJ1-2; 7 positions match TRBD1. CDR1 is SGHTA, CDR2 FQGTGA, per germline. The CDR3 length is 17 residues. Trimming at V came to 5 bases and at J to 0 bases, leaving 12 bases not matched to a gene. The CDR3 protein is CASSPPRTGHPNYGYTF. As DNA, the CDR3 is TGTGCCAGCAGCCCGCCGAGGACAGGCCACCCTAACTATGGCTACACCTTC.

This clone came up a few times. The V and J genes are TRBV19 and TRBJ1-2; the D is unclear. Germline CDR1 is LNHDA and CDR2 is SQIVND (reference sequence). V was pared by 5 bases and J by 3 bases, with 10 bases between. The CDR3 runs to 13 residues. The CDR3: CASSSREHYGYTF. The DNA for the CDR3 is TGTGCCAGTAGTTCGCGGGAACACTATGGCTACACCTTC. The variable domain in full, completed from reference TRBV19 and TRBJ1-2, reads DGGITQSPKYLFRKEGQNVTLSCEQNLNHDAMYWYRQDPGQGLRLIYYSQIVNDFQKGDIAEGYSVSREKKESFPLTVTSAQKNPTAFYLCASSSREHYGYTFGSGTRLTVV.

The rearrangement uses TRBV5-1 and TRBJ2-7, with 7 bases that match TRBD2. The CDR3 spans 16 residues. The germline gives CDR1 SGHRS, CDR2 YFSETQ. The V segment lost 4 bases and the J segment 2 bases; nucleotides outside the gene matches: 12. The CDR3 nucleotides read TGCGCCAGCAGCGGTGGGGGGGAAGACTTGCCCTACGAGCAGTACTTC. This codes for CASSGGGEDLPYEQYF.

The chain links TRBV20-1 to TRBJ2-5, with TRBD2 identical over 10 bases. The germline CDR1 and CDR2 sequences are DFQATT and SNEGSKA (reference sequence). The CDR3 is made up of 15 amino acids. Trimming removed 3 bases from V and 6 bases from J; junction bases left unmatched: 10. The CDR3 region is CSASSSGRAGKTQYF. In DNA, the CDR3 is TGCAGTGCTAGTTCAAGCGGGAGGGCCGGGAAGACCCAGTACTTC.

J is TRBJ2-1 and V is TRBV21-1; the table's D call, TRBD2, has no DNA check behind it. TRBV21-1 is a pseudogene segment. This CDR3 region has 16 residues. For the CDR3, the DNA is TGTGCCAGCAGGATTAGCGGGAGGCACTCCTACAATGAGCAGTTCTTC. This encodes CASRISGRHSYNEQFF.

The J gene is TRBJ1-5, the V gene TRBV6-6; D perhaps matches TRBD1 (5 bases). The CDR3 spans 14 residues. Germline V gene lookup returns CDR1 MNHNY and CDR2 SVGAGI (reference sequence). The V end lost 8 bases, the J end lost 7 bases, and 18 bases lay between the germline ends. The CDR3 is CASLGQGQSQPQHF. For the CDR3, the DNA is TGTGCCAGCCTCGGGCAGGGCCAGAGCCAGCCCCAGCATTTT.

This rearrangement joins TRBV30 to TRBJ2-7, with a possible D match to TRBD1 (6 bases). The CDR3 covers 12 residues. The V and J ends lost 2 bases and 6 bases respectively, with 11 bases between them. Germline CDR1 is GTSNPN and CDR2 is SVGIG (reference sequence). DNA of the CDR3: TGTGCCTGGAGTTGGACAGCCACCGAGCAGTACTTC. It yields the protein CAWSWTATEQYF.

The chain carries TRBV5-1 and TRBJ1-1; maybe TRBD1 (6 bases). Trimming shortened V by 5 bases and J by 0 bases, and 11 bases separated the two germline ends. The germline V gene encodes CDR1 SGHRS and CDR2 YFSETQ. The CDR3 totals 14 residues. The CDR3, as DNA: TGCGCCAGCAGTTTTGGACAGTTGAACACTGAAGCTTTCTTT. Translated, it gives CASSFGQLNTEAFF.

The chain uses TRBV11-1 and TRBJ2-2, with D tentatively TRBD2 (5 bases). This CDR3 contains 13 residues. In germline, CDR1 is SGHAT, CDR2 FQDESV (reference sequence). V gave up 8 bases and J gave up 7 bases, with 14 bases separating them. Here the CDR3 DNA reads TGTGCCAGCCGCTCCGGGGTAGTCGGGGAGCTGTTTTTT. It translates to CASRSGVVGELFF.

This clone was picked up one time. A junction boundary mismatches the germline segment, possibly from a read error. The rearrangement links TRBV28 to TRBJ2-3; the match to TRBD2 covers 11 bases. The CDR3 covers 17 residues. Germline V gene sequence: CDR1 MDHEN, CDR2 SYDVKM. CDR3 sequence: CASSFALAGVSTDTQYF. The CDR3 nucleotides are TGTGCGAGCAGCTTCGCACTAGCGGGAGTGAGCACAGATACGCAGTATTTT.

The gene calls are TRBV27 and TRBJ1-1; no definite D call. The CDR3 extends over 16 amino acids. Germline CDR1 is MNHEY and CDR2 is SMNVEV (reference sequence). V lost 3 bases and J lost 1, with 15 bases in between. The CDR3 is CASSFPVGLSNTEAFF. In DNA form, the CDR3 reads TGTGCCAGCAGTTTCCCCGTCGGACTTTCGAACACTGAAGCTTTCTTT.

The CDR3 DNA sequence: TGTGCCAGCAGCGCGGGACTAGCGGGAGGGATGTGGGAGACCCAGTACTTC. This gives the protein CASSAGLAGGMWETQYF. The genes are TRBV5-6 and TRBJ2-5; the match to TRBD2 covers 16 bases. The ends lost 4 bases at V and 5 bases at J; junction bases unmatched: 8. CDR3 length: 17 amino acids. The germline CDR1 and CDR2 sequences are SGHDT and YYEEEE.

CDR3 loop: CASSSYGRGDYEQYF. CDR3 sequence (DNA): TGTGCCAGCAGTTCCTACGGACGGGGAGACTACGAGCAGTACTTC. The chain carries TRBV6-5 and TRBJ2-7; a possible D gene is TRBD2 (5 bases). Trimming cost V 4 bases and J 3 bases, with 16 bases left between them. Germline CDR1 MNHEY, CDR2 SVGAGI. This CDR3 has 15 residues.

The CDR3 loop is CASSRQGLSYEQYF. In nucleotides, the CDR3 is TGTGCCAGCAGCAGACAGGGTTTATCCTACGAGCAGTACTTC. The chain has TRBV5-6 and TRBJ2-7, with TRBD1 identical over 7 bases. V lost 4 bases to trimming and J lost 1 base; unmatched junction nucleotides: 5. Germline CDR1 is SGHDT and CDR2 is YYEEEE. The CDR3 extends over 14 amino acids.